A selection of T cell receptor beta chains follows, all from one sample in a study of identical twins. TCRdb re-called the 5' RACE reads with MiXCR, one entry per CDR3 protein. This sample has nearly 900,000 distinct CDR3 sequences, with 10% to 15% found just once. These data also formed part of another study, on yellow fever vaccine responses in identical twins.

The material sequenced was PBMCs. These receptors were obtained from a woman aged 18-29 years in good health. CDR3s leave out the opening cysteine and the closing phenylalanine or tryptophan. The order of the fields is D gene, CDR3 length, V gene, clone size, J gene, CDR3 protein. The D gene is left open where the match is weak. A row's size may be missing; if present it is once, few, many or a size class.

>TRBD1|13|TRBV5-1|-|TRBJ1-1
ASNPGQGINTEAF
>TRBD2|12|TRBV20-1|few|TRBJ2-5
SAPGTSAQETQY
>-|13|TRBV9|-|TRBJ1-1
ASSPTWQQNTEAF
>-|14|TRBV2|-|TRBJ2-5
ASSEARFGLGETQY
>-|14|TRBV20-1|-|TRBJ2-2
SATRGTPSWTGELF
>TRBD2|18|TRBV18|few|TRBJ2-4
ASSPVSTSGRVDGKNIQY
>-|11|TRBV2|-|TRBJ2-3
ASKNLGTDTQY
>TRBD1|12|TRBV7-9|few|TRBJ1-2
ASSDRDRFESYT
>-|13|TRBV12-3/TRBV12-4|many|TRBJ1-1
ASSPGRTGNTEAF
>TRBD1|12|TRBV12-3/TRBV12-4|few|TRBJ1-1
ASSFDRGGTEAF
>-|11|TRBV6-5|-|TRBJ2-7
ASSYSGLPEQY